This T cell receptor beta chain stems from a study of blood T cell repertoires in COVID-19. For the study at large: The United States, Italy and Spain were the sources of the acute and convalescent COVID-19 samples. PBMCs, B-cell-depleted T cells, or T cells provided the cDNA or gDNA that made up the material.

With V trimmed by 0 bases and J by 7 bases, 2 bases remained unmatched. CDR3 length: 14 residues. CDR1 and CDR2 (germline): SGDLS, YYNGEE. Original analysis: Estimates of nucleated cell counts were drawn from the amplification of reference gene primers. Here immunoSEQ multiplex PCR was the method, and the copy in TCRdb shows in-frame clones only, minus some. That table is the source of V, J and clone size, and D and trimming were worked out from the DNA. The table shows around 80,000 clones, with about four fifths occurring only once. The clonotype comes from a woman of 80 years or more with acute or convalescent COVID-19. Input material: peripheral blood. V is TRBV9 and J is TRBJ1-2; 11 positions agree with TRBD1. CDR3 protein: CASSVADRGLGYTF. The CDR3 region has the DNA TGTGCCAGCAGCGTAGCGGACAGGGGGCTTGGCTACACCTTC. The variable domain in full, completed from reference TRBV9 and TRBJ1-2, reads DSGVTQTPKHLITATGQRVTLRCSPRSGDLSVYWYQQSLDQGLQFLIQYYNGEERAKGNILERFSAQQFPDLHSELNLSSLELGDSALYFCASSVADRGLGYTFGSGTRLTVV.